Below are 2 T cell receptor beta chains sequenced from a single sample in a study of blood T cell repertoires in COVID-19. Sequenced by immunoSEQ multiplex PCR; TCRdb stores in-frame clones only, minus some. This sample yields over 130,000 clones, of which 75% to 85% are seen a single time; roughly 4% belongs to the top ten. The source material was peripheral blood. These receptors all come from a woman at least 80 years old with acute or convalescent COVID-19.

The J gene is TRBJ1-3, the V gene TRBV4-1, with D perhaps matching TRBD1 (5 bases). Germline CDR1 MGHRA, CDR2 YSYEKL. This CDR3 contains 17 residues. The ends were cut back, 1 base at V and 1 base at J, with 14 bases in the middle. Written as DNA, the CDR3 is TGCGCCAGCAGCCAAGGGGACGGGAGGATGTCTGGAAACACCATATATTTT. The encoded protein is CASSQGDGRMSGNTIYF.

This sequence joins TRBV27 and TRBJ1-1, with unresolved D. Germline V gene sequence: CDR1 MNHEY, CDR2 SMNVEV (reference sequence). The length of the CDR3 is 15 residues. Trimming removed 4 bases from V and 4 bases from J, with 16 bases in between. This CDR3 is CASSSLPGGGTEAFF. The CDR3 DNA sequence: TGTGCCAGCAGTTCACTCCCGGGAGGTGGCACTGAAGCTTTCTTT.